Listed below are T cell receptor beta chains from one sample, sequenced in a study of tumor-infiltrating lymphocytes in oesophageal squamous cell carcinoma. TCRdb re-analysed the PCR reads in MiXCR, keeping a single row per CDR3 protein. Of about 15,000 distinct CDR3 sequences in the sample, roughly 44% are singletons; the top ten hold around 44%. Input material: blood. Every receptor here comes from a male donor with esophageal squamous cell carcinoma. Both conserved end residues are part of each CDR3. A D gene is named only where the DNA matches it firmly. Size values are once, few and many counts, or a class for expanded clones, and some rows have none.

D: TRBD2
V: TRBV24-1
J: TRBJ2-1
size: medium-sized
DNA: TGTGCCACCAGTGATTTGCAATCTGGTGGCGGGAGAAACTACAATGAGCAGTTCTTC
CDR3: CATSDLQSGGGRNYNEQFF

D: -
V: TRBV27
J: TRBJ2-2
size: many
DNA: TGTGCCAGCTCATCGGGTGGGTCTTTCGCCGGGGAGCTGTTTTTT
CDR3: CASSSGGSFAGELFF

D: TRBD1
V: TRBV7-2
J: TRBJ1-5
size: -
DNA: TGTGCCAGCAGCTTAATCTTCGGGACAGGGGTTAGTCAGCCCCAGCATTTT
CDR3: CASSLIFGTGVSQPQHF

D: TRBD1
V: TRBV6-2/TRBV6-3
J: TRBJ1-1
size: many
DNA: TGTGCCAGCAGGACAGGGGCGCGGACTGAAGCTTTCTTT
CDR3: CASRTGARTEAFF

D: -
V: TRBV24-1
J: TRBJ1-2
size: -
DNA: TGTGCCACCAGTGATTTTCATGGCTACACCTTC
CDR3: CATSDFHGYTF

D: -
V: TRBV19
J: TRBJ1-1
size: -
DNA: TGTGCCAGTAGTATGATCGCCGGACAGCCGAACACTGAAGCTTTCTTT
CDR3: CASSMIAGQPNTEAFF

D: TRBD1
V: TRBV7-2
J: TRBJ2-5
size: -
DNA: TGTGCCATCGCACTTCAGGGGGCGAGACAAGAGACCCAGTACTTC
CDR3: CAIALQGARQETQYF

D: TRBD1
V: TRBV27
J: TRBJ2-7
size: many
DNA: TGTGCCAGCAGTTCGTCCGGGACAGGATTTGAGTTGGGTGAGCAGTACTTC
CDR3: CASSSSGTGFELGEQYF

D: -
V: TRBV6-1
J: TRBJ2-1
size: -
DNA: TGTGCCAGCAGTTCCGTGACGGAATACAATGAGCAGTTCTTC
CDR3: CASSSVTEYNEQFF

D: -
V: TRBV6-2/TRBV6-3
J: TRBJ2-1
size: -
DNA: TGTGCCAGCAGTTACTCGGGCTTC
CDR3: CASSYSGF

D: -
V: TRBV27
J: TRBJ2-7
size: -
DNA: TGTGCCACGCGCCCGTTGGGGACCTACGAGCAGTACTTC
CDR3: CATRPLGTYEQYF

D: -
V: TRBV12-3/TRBV12-4
J: TRBJ2-2
size: many
DNA: TGTGCCAGCAGTTTATCTGGGCTAGGGGAGCTGTTTTTT
CDR3: CASSLSGLGELFF

D: -
V: TRBV7-9
J: TRBJ2-3
size: few
DNA: TGTGCCAGCAGCTCACCTGGACTAAGCACAGATACGCAGTATTTT
CDR3: CASSSPGLSTDTQYF

D: TRBD2
V: TRBV12-5
J: TRBJ2-7
size: medium-sized
DNA: TGTGCTAGTGCTTGGACTAGCGGGAGCTACGAGCAGTACTTC
CDR3: CASAWTSGSYEQYF

D: -
V: TRBV7-2
J: TRBJ2-7
size: few
DNA: TGTGCCAGCAGCTCCGTCGACTCTGGCTCCTACGAGCAGTACTTC
CDR3: CASSSVDSGSYEQYF

D: -
V: TRBV16
J: TRBJ1-6
size: -
DNA: TGTGCCAGCAGCCAATCCGGGGGCCCCAACGAGCAGTACTTT
CDR3: CASSQSGGPNEQYF

D: -
V: TRBV6-1
J: TRBJ2-3
size: many
DNA: TGTGCCAGCAGCCCGAGGGATACGCAGTATTTT
CDR3: CASSPRDTQYF

D: -
V: TRBV7-3
J: TRBJ2-1
size: many
DNA: TGTGCCAGCAGCTTAAAAGTGGCAGGGGGGAACAATGAGCAGTTCTTC
CDR3: CASSLKVAGGNNEQFF

D: -
V: TRBV12-3/TRBV12-4
J: TRBJ2-7
size: -
DNA: TGTGCCAGCAGTCCCCACCTCGGGGGGCGCGGGCTCTACGAGCAGTACTTC
CDR3: CASSPHLGGRGLYEQYF

D: -
V: TRBV7-9
J: TRBJ2-3
size: -
DNA: TGTGCCAGCAGCTTAATGGGTCCCAAGACAGATACGCAGTATTTT
CDR3: CASSLMGPKTDTQYF

D: TRBD1
V: TRBV24-1
J: TRBJ2-1
size: medium-sized
DNA: TGTGCCACCAGTGATTCATCCGGGACAGGGGCCTACAATGAGCAGTTCTTC
CDR3: CATSDSSGTGAYNEQFF

D: -
V: TRBV11-2
J: TRBJ2-1
size: few
DNA: TGTGCCAGCAGCTTAGAACTAGCAAATGAGCAGTTCTTC
CDR3: CASSLELANEQFF

D: -
V: TRBV28
J: TRBJ2-1
size: many
DNA: TGTGCCAGCAGTTTAGGGGGGACGGCTCTTGGGGATGAGCAGTTCTTC
CDR3: CASSLGGTALGDEQFF

D: TRBD2
V: TRBV5-6
J: TRBJ2-1
size: many
DNA: TGTGCCAGCAGCTTGCTAGCGGGCATTTACAATGAGCAGTTCTTC
CDR3: CASSLLAGIYNEQFF

D: TRBD1
V: TRBV12-3/TRBV12-4
J: TRBJ2-7
size: -
DNA: TGTGCCAGCAGTTTAGGCGGGACAGGGGGGACCTACGAGCAGTACTTC
CDR3: CASSLGGTGGTYEQYF

D: TRBD2
V: TRBV20-1
J: TRBJ2-5
size: few
DNA: TGCAGTGACGGTAGACTAGCGGGAGGGCCGGTAGAGACCCAGTACTTC
CDR3: CSDGRLAGGPVETQYF

D: -
V: TRBV7-2
J: TRBJ2-3
size: few
DNA: TGTGCCAGCAGCTTAAGGGCCCGGGATACGCAGTATTTT
CDR3: CASSLRARDTQYF

D: TRBD2
V: TRBV12-3/TRBV12-4
J: TRBJ2-4
size: -
DNA: TGTGCCAGCAGCCCCAGCGGGGGGGCGACCGGCATTCAGTACTTC
CDR3: CASSPSGGATGIQYF

D: TRBD2
V: TRBV6-1
J: TRBJ2-7
size: many
DNA: TGTGCCAGCAGTAAGGGGACTAGCGGACCGACCTACGAGCAGTACTTC
CDR3: CASSKGTSGPTYEQYF

D: TRBD2
V: TRBV7-4
J: TRBJ2-1
size: few
DNA: TGTGCCAGCAGCTTAGTAGGGACGACTAGCAGGTTCAATGAGCAGTTCTTC
CDR3: CASSLVGTTSRFNEQFF

D: -
V: TRBV28
J: TRBJ1-5
size: many
DNA: TGTGCCAGCAGTTTCAAGGGTGTCGCCGCCCAGCATTTT
CDR3: CASSFKGVAAQHF

D: TRBD2
V: TRBV12-3/TRBV12-4
J: TRBJ2-5
size: -
DNA: TGTGCCAGCAGTCTGACTAGCGGGGGGCTCCAAGAGACCCAGTACTTC
CDR3: CASSLTSGGLQETQYF

D: TRBD1
V: TRBV7-6
J: TRBJ2-4
size: -
DNA: TGTGCCAGCAGCTTACCCCTGAGCAGGGGGCGGCGAAACACCGGGGAGCTGTACTTC
CDR3: CASSLPLSRGRRNTGELYF

D: -
V: TRBV28
J: TRBJ2-7
size: -
DNA: TGTGCCAGCCTCGTCTTGGGTTCACCCCTCCACTTC
CDR3: CASLVLGSPLHF

D: TRBD2
V: TRBV9
J: TRBJ2-1
size: once
DNA: TGTGCCAGTAGCGGGAGGGCCTACAATGAGCAGTTCTTC
CDR3: CASSGRAYNEQFF

D: TRBD2
V: TRBV24-1
J: TRBJ2-5
size: many
DNA: TGTGCCACCAGTGATACTTCTAGCTGGGGGGGGTACAATGAGCAGTACTTC
CDR3: CATSDTSSWGGYNEQYF

D: TRBD1
V: TRBV7-6
J: TRBJ1-2
size: -
DNA: TGTGCCAGCAGCCCCGACAGGGTAAGGGATGGCTACACCTTC
CDR3: CASSPDRVRDGYTF

D: TRBD1
V: TRBV20-1
J: TRBJ2-1
size: -
DNA: TGCAGTGCTAGAGATATCGGGACAGGATTTGGCAATGAGCAGTTCTTC
CDR3: CSARDIGTGFGNEQFF

D: -
V: TRBV6-1
J: TRBJ2-7
size: many
DNA: TGTGCCAGCAGTCGTCGGGAGAACGACGAGCAGTACTTC
CDR3: CASSRRENDEQYF

D: TRBD2
V: TRBV20-1
J: TRBJ2-1
size: few
DNA: TGCAGTGCTAGTGGTGCTAGCGGGGGCGACAATGAGCAGTTCTTC
CDR3: CSASGASGGDNEQFF

D: -
V: TRBV11-2
J: TRBJ2-1
size: -
DNA: TGTGCCAGCAGCTTACTCCAGGGGGGCCATGAGCAGTTCTTC
CDR3: CASSLLQGGHEQFF

D: -
V: TRBV7-1
J: TRBJ2-3
size: -
DNA: TGTGCCAGCAGCGAAGGACAGTCGAATACGCAGTATTTT
CDR3: CASSEGQSNTQYF

D: TRBD2
V: TRBV15
J: TRBJ2-7
size: few
DNA: TGTGCCACCAGCAGAGATCGGGCTAGCGGGAGAGGGCACGAGCAGTACTTC
CDR3: CATSRDRASGRGHEQYF

D: -
V: TRBV28
J: TRBJ2-5
size: few
DNA: TGTGCCAGCAGTTCGGGCACAGTGTCAGAGACCCAGTACTTC
CDR3: CASSSGTVSETQYF

D: TRBD1
V: TRBV19
J: TRBJ1-3
size: -
DNA: TGTGCCAGTAGTATGTCGACAGGGGACTTCCTCTCTGGAAACACCATATATTTT
CDR3: CASSMSTGDFLSGNTIYF

D: -
V: TRBV27
J: TRBJ2-3
size: -
DNA: TGTGCCAGCAGTTTACGGCGGAGCACAGATACGCAGTATTTT
CDR3: CASSLRRSTDTQYF

D: -
V: TRBV7-9
J: TRBJ1-4
size: -
DNA: TGTGCCAGCAAGGACGGGGTAAATGAAAAACTGTTTTTT
CDR3: CASKDGVNEKLFF

D: TRBD1
V: TRBV5-5
J: TRBJ2-1
size: medium-sized
DNA: TGTGCCAGCAGCGGGACAGGGGATGAGCAGTTCTTC
CDR3: CASSGTGDEQFF

D: -
V: TRBV6-6
J: TRBJ1-5
size: few
DNA: TGTGCCAGCAGTTACGGTCCGTATAGCAATCAGCCCCAGCATTTT
CDR3: CASSYGPYSNQPQHF

D: TRBD2
V: TRBV7-8
J: TRBJ2-5
size: -
DNA: TGTGCCAGCAGCCTTCGGACTAGCGGAAACCAAGAGACCCAGTACTTC
CDR3: CASSLRTSGNQETQYF

D: TRBD2
V: TRBV12-3/TRBV12-4
J: TRBJ2-7
size: -
DNA: TGTGCCAGCAGTTTGGGCGGGAGGCCAAGCGAGCAGTACTTC
CDR3: CASSLGGRPSEQYF

D: -
V: TRBV28
J: TRBJ2-1
size: many
DNA: TGTGCCAGCTACGGGACGAATGCGAAAGAGCAGTTCTTC
CDR3: CASYGTNAKEQFF

D: TRBD2
V: TRBV6-1
J: TRBJ2-1
size: medium-sized
DNA: TGTGCCAGCACTTACGGGCGGGAGGGGGTCAATGAGCAGTTCTTC
CDR3: CASTYGREGVNEQFF

D: TRBD2
V: TRBV7-3
J: TRBJ2-7
size: -
DNA: TGTGCCAGCAGCTTAACGGGAGGGAACTCCTACGAGCAGTACTTC
CDR3: CASSLTGGNSYEQYF

D: -
V: TRBV7-2
J: TRBJ2-1
size: -
DNA: TGTGCCAGCAGCTTAGGGGTCGGAGAGACCCAGTTCTTC
CDR3: CASSLGVGETQFF